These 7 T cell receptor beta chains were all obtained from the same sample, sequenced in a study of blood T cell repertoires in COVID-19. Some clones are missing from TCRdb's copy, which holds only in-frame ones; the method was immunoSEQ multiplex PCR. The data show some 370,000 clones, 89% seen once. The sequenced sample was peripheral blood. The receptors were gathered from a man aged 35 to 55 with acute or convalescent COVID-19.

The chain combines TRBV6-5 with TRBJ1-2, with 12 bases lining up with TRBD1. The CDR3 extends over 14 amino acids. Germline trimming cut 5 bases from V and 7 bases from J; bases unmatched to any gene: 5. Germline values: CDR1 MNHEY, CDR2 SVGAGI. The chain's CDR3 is CASSPGQGASGYTF. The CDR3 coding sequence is TGTGCCAGCAGTCCGGGACAGGGGGCTAGTGGCTACACCTTC.

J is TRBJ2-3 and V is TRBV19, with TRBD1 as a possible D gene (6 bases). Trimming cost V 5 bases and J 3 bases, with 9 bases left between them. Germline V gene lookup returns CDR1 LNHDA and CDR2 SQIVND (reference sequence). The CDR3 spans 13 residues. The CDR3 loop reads CASSVQGTDTQYF. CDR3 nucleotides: TGTGCCAGTAGTGTACAGGGAACAGATACGCAGTATTTT.

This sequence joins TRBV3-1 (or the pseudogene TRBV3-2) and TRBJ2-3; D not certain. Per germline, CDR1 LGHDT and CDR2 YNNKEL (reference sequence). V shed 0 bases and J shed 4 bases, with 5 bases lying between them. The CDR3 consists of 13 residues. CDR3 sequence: CASSQEAADTQYF. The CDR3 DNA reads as TGTGCCAGCAGCCAAGAGGCGGCAGATACGCAGTATTTT.

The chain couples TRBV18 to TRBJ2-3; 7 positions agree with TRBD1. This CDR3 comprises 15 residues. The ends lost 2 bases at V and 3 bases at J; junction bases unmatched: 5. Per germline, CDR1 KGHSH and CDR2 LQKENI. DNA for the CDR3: TGTGCCAGCTCACCAAAGGGGGCGGAAACAGATACGCAGTATTTT. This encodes CASSPKGAETDTQYF.

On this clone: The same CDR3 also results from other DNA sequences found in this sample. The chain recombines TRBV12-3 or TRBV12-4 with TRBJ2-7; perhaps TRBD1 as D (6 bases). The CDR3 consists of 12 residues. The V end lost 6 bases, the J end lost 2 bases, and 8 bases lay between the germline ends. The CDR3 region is CASSRDTYEQYF. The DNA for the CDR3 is TGTGCCAGCAGCCGGGACACCTACGAGCAGTACTTC.

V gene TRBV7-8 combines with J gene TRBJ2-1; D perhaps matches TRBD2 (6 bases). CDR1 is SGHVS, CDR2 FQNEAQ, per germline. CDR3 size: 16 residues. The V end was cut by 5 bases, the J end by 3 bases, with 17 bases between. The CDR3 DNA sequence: TGTGCCAGCAGCCCAACCCCGGGGGTAAACTACAATGAGCAGTTCTTC. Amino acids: CASSPTPGVNYNEQFF.

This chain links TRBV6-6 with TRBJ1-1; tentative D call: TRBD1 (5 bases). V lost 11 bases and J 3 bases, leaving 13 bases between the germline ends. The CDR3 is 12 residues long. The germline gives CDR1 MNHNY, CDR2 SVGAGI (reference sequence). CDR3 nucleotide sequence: TGTGCCTGCCACGGGGGAGACACTGAAGCTTTCTTT. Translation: CACHGGDTEAFF.